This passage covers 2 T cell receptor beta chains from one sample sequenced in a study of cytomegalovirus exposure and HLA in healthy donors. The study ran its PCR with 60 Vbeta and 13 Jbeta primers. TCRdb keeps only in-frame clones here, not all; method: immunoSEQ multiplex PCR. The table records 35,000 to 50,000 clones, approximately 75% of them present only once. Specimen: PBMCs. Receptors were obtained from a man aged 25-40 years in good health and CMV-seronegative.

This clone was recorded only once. The CDR3 DNA follows: TGTGCCAGCAGCTTAGTTCAGGGGGAGACCCAGTACTTC. This codes for CASSLVQGETQYF. The chain is built from TRBV5-6 and TRBJ2-5, with D tentatively TRBD1 (6 bases). The V end lost 2 bases, the J end lost 5 bases, and 10 bases lay between the germline ends. The length of the CDR3 is 13 residues. The germline V gene has CDR1 SGHDT and CDR2 YYEEEE.

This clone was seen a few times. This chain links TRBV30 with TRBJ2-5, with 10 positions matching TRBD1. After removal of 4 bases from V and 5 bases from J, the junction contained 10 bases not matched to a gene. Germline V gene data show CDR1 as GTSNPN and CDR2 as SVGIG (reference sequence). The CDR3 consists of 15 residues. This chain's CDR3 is CAWNLGQGKHETQYF. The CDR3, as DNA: TGTGCCTGGAACCTGGGACAGGGGAAACACGAGACCCAGTACTTC.